The source of this T cell receptor (beta chain) is a study of blood T cell repertoires in COVID-19. Study context: Material from acute and convalescent COVID-19 was sourced from the United States, Italy and Spain. Nucleic acid was either cDNA or gDNA, and it came from T cells, B-cell-depleted T cells, or PBMCs.

Source study methods: The assay estimated nucleated cells by amplifying reference gene primers. TCRdb's copy holds only in-frame clones and misses some; the assay was immunoSEQ multiplex PCR. From that table come the V and J calls and clone size; the DNA was used to work out D and trimming. The sample includes about 410,000 clones, roughly 90% of them seen just once. Followed longitudinally, the Seattle patients had been enrolled during active infection. This sequence originates from a woman aged 40 to 50 with COVID-19, enrolled during active disease. Sequencing was done on a sample of peripheral blood.

The CDR3 DNA reads TGTGCCAGCTCACCCCCGGGACAGGGAATCTCTGGGGCCAACGTCCTGACTTTC. The encoded protein is CASSPPGQGISGANVLTF. This chain uses TRBV18 with TRBJ2-6; 9 bases line up with TRBD1. The V and J ends lost 3 bases and 0 bases, in that order; junction bases with no gene match: 6. The CDR3 sequence is 18 residues long. Per germline, CDR1 KGHSH and CDR2 LQKENI.